The 21 T cell receptor beta chains listed next were all sequenced from one sample in a study of blood T cells in healthy people across ages. A second roughly 6 to 12 cycle PCR used barcoded and J-beta primers. TCRdb reanalysed the 5' RACE reads using MiXCR and keeps one entry per CDR3 protein. The sample lists some 1.4 million distinct CDR3 sequences, roughly 45% occurring once. The specimen was blood. All receptors derive from a woman between 18 and 29 years old in good health.

The chain combines TRBV20-1 with TRBJ2-7, with 8 bases that match TRBD2. Trimming took 0 bases from V and 4 from J; bases not matched to a gene: 11. CDR1 and CDR2 (germline): DFQATT, SNEGSKA (reference sequence). The CDR3 has 16 residues. In DNA form, the CDR3 reads TGCAGTGCTAGAGATCGGCTAGCGGGTTTTACTTACGAGCAGTACTTC. It yields the protein CSARDRLAGFTYEQYF.

This chain connects TRBV20-1 to TRBJ2-3, with no clear D. Germline CDR1 is DFQATT and CDR2 is SNEGSKA (reference sequence). The CDR3 consists of 11 residues. V dropped 6 bases and J dropped 5 bases, with 9 bases sitting between them. The CDR3 DNA follows: TGCAGTGCCCCCTTCGGAGATACGCAGTATTTT. Amino acid sequence: CSAPFGDTQYF.

This chain uses TRBV29-1 with TRBJ2-7; D ambiguous. CDR1 and CDR2 from the germline V gene are SQVTM and ANQGSEA. There are 13 residues in the CDR3. Trimming shortened V by 5 bases and J by 3 bases, and 14 bases separated the two germline ends. This CDR3 reads CSVRRVGIYEQYF. The CDR3 nucleotides read TGCAGCGTTCGTCGTGTCGGAATCTACGAGCAGTACTTC.

This clonotype was observed a few times. The chain employs TRBV4-1 and TRBJ1-2, with 7 bases lining up with TRBD1. Trimming took 4 bases from V and 6 from J; bases not matched to a gene: 14. Germline CDR1 reads MGHRA; CDR2 reads YSYEKL. The CDR3 loop spans 16 amino acids. This chain's CDR3 is CASSRTGGGSEDGYTF. CDR3 sequence (DNA): TGCGCCAGCAGCCGGACAGGAGGAGGGTCGGAAGATGGCTACACCTTC.

There are a few counts of this clonotype. This chain joins TRBV10-3 and TRBJ2-1; no clear D gene. The germline V and J ends were trimmed by 2 bases and 10 bases, with 6 bases remaining between them. Germline V CDR1 and CDR2: ENHRY, SYGVKD. The CDR3 totals 11 residues. The CDR3 nucleotides are TGTGCCATCAGTGAGAATGACGAGCAGTTCTTC. Its protein is CAISENDEQFF.

This clonotype has only a few counts. The chain has TRBV29-1 and TRBJ1-2, with a tentative D call TRBD1 (5 bases). V was trimmed by 7 bases and J by 2 bases, leaving 11 bases between them. Looked up from germline, CDR1 is SQVTM and CDR2 is ANQGSEA. This CDR3 contains 12 residues. The CDR3 region is CSAQGKNYGYTF. In DNA, the CDR3 is TGCAGCGCCCAGGGAAAGAACTATGGCTACACCTTC.

This clonotype was observed a few times. The rearrangement joins TRBV6-1 to TRBJ2-5, with 10 nucleotides matching TRBD2. Per the germline V gene, CDR1 is MNHNS and CDR2 is SASEGT. The CDR3 runs 15 residues. Losses at the gene ends were 4 bases for V and 1 base for J; bases not matched to a gene: 3. The CDR3 loop is CASSAGLATQETQYF. CDR3 nucleotide sequence: TGTGCCAGCAGTGCGGGACTAGCGACCCAAGAGACCCAGTACTTC.

This clonotype has only a few counts. Here the CDR3 reads CASSITGTGLGSPLHF. The CDR3, as DNA: TGTGCCAGCAGCATAACCGGGACAGGGCTGGGATCACCCCTCCACTTT. The chain couples TRBV7-2 to TRBJ1-6; 9 nucleotides align to TRBD1. Germline CDR1 SGHTA, CDR2 FQGNSA. The trim removed 5 bases at V and 10 bases at J, leaving 12 bases unmatched. This CDR3 spans 16 amino acids.

This clonotype was detected only a few times. The chain links TRBV4-1 to TRBJ1-5, with 7 bases fitting TRBD1. The CDR3 spans 14 residues. V shed 0 bases and J 7 bases; nucleotides not matched to a gene: 3. The germline gives CDR1 MGHRA, CDR2 YSYEKL. CDR3 in amino acids: CASSQDPRGQPQHF. The CDR3 DNA sequence: TGCGCCAGCAGCCAAGATCCCAGGGGGCAGCCCCAGCATTTT.

The rearrangement links TRBV27 to TRBJ2-7; TRBD1 is a possible D gene (6 bases). The V gene lost 9 bases and the J gene lost 0 bases, with 18 bases spanning the gap. The CDR3 covers 15 residues. Germline V gene sequence: CDR1 MNHEY, CDR2 SMNVEV (reference sequence). For the CDR3, the DNA is TGTGCCAGAAGTGATTGGGACACAAACTCCTACGAGCAGTACTTC. This encodes CARSDWDTNSYEQYF.

The V gene is TRBV6-6, the J gene TRBJ2-3, with 11 bases lining up with TRBD2. The germline gives CDR1 MNHNY, CDR2 SVGAGI (reference sequence). The CDR3 is 18 amino acids. V lost 5 bases and J lost 2; bases outside the gene matches: 12. In nucleotides, the CDR3 is TGTGCCAGCAGTCTTCTGCGGACTAGCGGGTTTTCCACAGATACGCAGTATTTT. The encoded protein is CASSLLRTSGFSTDTQYF.

The V call is TRBV28, the J call TRBJ2-1; D gene unclear. This CDR3 has 13 residues. The ends were cut back, 1 base at V and 9 bases at J, with 10 bases in the middle. Per the germline V gene, CDR1 is MDHEN and CDR2 is SYDVKM. The CDR3 loop is CASSLFWFAEQFF. DNA of the CDR3: TGTGCCAGCAGTTTATTCTGGTTTGCTGAGCAGTTCTTC.

This clonotype was seen a few times. The CDR3 protein is CAISETGGPQPQHF. The CDR3 nucleotides read TGTGCCATCAGTGAGACGGGGGGGCCTCAGCCCCAGCATTTT. The chain couples TRBV10-3 to TRBJ1-5; D possibly corresponds to TRBD1 (6 bases). The V end was cut by 2 bases, the J end by 6 bases, with 11 bases between. This CDR3 spans 14 amino acids. Germline assignment: CDR1 ENHRY and CDR2 SYGVKD.

The chain joins TRBV21-1 to TRBJ2-3; the table's D call TRBD1 went unverified against the DNA. TRBV21-1 is termed a pseudogene. This CDR3 region has 15 residues. CDR3 coding DNA: TGTGCCAGCAGCCACAGGGGACTAGCGTCAGACACGCAGTATTTT. The encoded protein is CASSHRGLASDTQYF.

This rearrangement joins TRBV27 to TRBJ2-1; weak D call: TRBD2 (5 bases). V was shortened by 6 bases and J by 7 bases, with 22 bases between the two germline ends. Germline assignment: CDR1 MNHEY and CDR2 SMNVEV (reference sequence). The CDR3 length is 16 residues. In nucleotides, the CDR3 is TGTGCCAGCAGCCCACCTCCCGGACTCCTTCCTAATGAGCAGTTCTTC. Translation: CASSPPPGLLPNEQFF.

V gene TRBV2 combines with J gene TRBJ2-5, with 11 bases that match TRBD1. The closer fit of TRBJ2-7 to the DNA end suggests the J call may be wrong. This CDR3 comprises 15 residues. CDR1 and CDR2 from the germline V gene are SNHLY and FYNNEI. CDR3 bases: TGTGCCAGCAGTGGGACAGGGGGCGTATTTGACGAGCAGTACTTC. This translates into CASSGTGGVFDEQYF.

The V gene is TRBV7-2, the J gene TRBJ1-4; tentative D call: TRBD1 (5 bases). The CDR3 contains 14 residues. From germline, CDR1 is SGHTA and CDR2 FQGNSA. The germline V and J ends were trimmed by 2 bases and 6 bases, with 10 bases remaining between them. The CDR3 nucleotides read TGTGCCAGCAGCTTATGGGGGTTGGATGAAAAACTGTTTTTT. Its protein is CASSLWGLDEKLFF.

The CDR3 DNA reads TGTGCCAGCAGTGATGGGCAAGATCAGCCCCAGCATTTT. Its translation: CASSDGQDQPQHF. The rearrangement links TRBV6-6 to TRBJ1-5; D gene unclear. The CDR3 is 13 amino acids. The V gene's germline CDR1 is MNHNY and CDR2 SVGAGI (reference sequence). The V end lost 5 bases, the J end lost 5 bases, and 10 bases lay between the germline ends.

The chain uses TRBV5-6 and TRBJ2-1, with TRBD2 matching over 10 bases. Germline assignment: CDR1 SGHDT and CDR2 YYEEEE. The trim removed 1 base at V and 7 bases at J, leaving 8 bases unmatched. The CDR3 covers 16 residues. The DNA of the CDR3 is TGTGCCAGCAGCTTGAGGTCCACTAGCGGGGTTAATGAGCAGTTCTTC. It codes for CASSLRSTSGVNEQFF.

This clonotype showed up just once. This chain connects TRBV24-1 to TRBJ2-3; 9 bases align to TRBD2. The CDR3 is 16 amino acids. CDR1 KGHDR and CDR2 SFDVKD come from the germline V gene. V was clipped by 2 bases and J by 3 bases; unmatched bases: 5. CDR3 protein: CATSDWPSGNTDTQYF. CDR3 DNA sequence: TGTGCCACCAGTGATTGGCCTAGCGGGAATACAGATACGCAGTATTTT.

This chain uses TRBV5-1 with TRBJ2-3; tentative D call: TRBD2 (5 bases). The length of the CDR3 is 15 residues. Deletions cut 2 bases from V and 2 bases from J, with 12 bases between. The germline CDR1 and CDR2 sequences are SGHRS and YFSETQ. CDR3 sequence reads: CASSFRTDPTDTQYF. The DNA of the CDR3 is TGCGCCAGCAGCTTCCGGACTGACCCCACAGATACGCAGTATTTT. Combining the CDR3 with reference TRBV5-1 and TRBJ2-3 gives the whole variable domain KAGVTQTPRYLIKTRGQQVTLSCSPISGHRSVSWYQQTPGQGLQFLFEYFSETQRNKGNFPGRFSGRQFSNSRSEMNVSTLELGDSALYLCASSFRTDPTDTQYFGPGTRLTVL.